One TCR beta chain is described in this entry. This record comes from a study of T cell changes during pregnancy in multiple sclerosis. Assay: immunoSEQ multiplex PCR; the TCRdb copy retains only in-frame clones and omits some. The sample has tens of thousands of clones, under 95% seen once; the top ten hold 0.5% to 0.75%. The CDR3 consists of 16 residues. This chain links TRBV1 with TRBJ1-5; TRBD1 was called by the table and not checked on the DNA. TRBV1 is flagged as a pseudogene. The sample consisted of CD4+ T cells from peripheral blood mononuclear cells, taken in the third trimester of pregnancy. The receptor comes from a female donor with multiple sclerosis, enrolled in a pregnancy study. As DNA, the CDR3 is TGCACCAGCAGCCAGGCCGGGACAGGGGAAAATCAGCCCCAGCATTTT. Its translation: CTSSQAGTGENQPQHF.